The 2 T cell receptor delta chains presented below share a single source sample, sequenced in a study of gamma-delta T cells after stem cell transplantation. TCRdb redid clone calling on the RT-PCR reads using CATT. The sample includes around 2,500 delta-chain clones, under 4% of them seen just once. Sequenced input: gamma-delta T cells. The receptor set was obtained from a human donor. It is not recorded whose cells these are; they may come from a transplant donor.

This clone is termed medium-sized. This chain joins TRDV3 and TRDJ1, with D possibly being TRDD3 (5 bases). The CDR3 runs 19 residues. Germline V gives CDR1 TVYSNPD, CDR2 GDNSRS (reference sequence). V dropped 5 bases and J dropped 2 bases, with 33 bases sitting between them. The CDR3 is CAAAGGYGETYMVTDKLIF. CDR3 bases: TGTGCCGCGGCGGGGGGTTACGGGGAGACGTACATGGTAACCGATAAACTCATCTTT.

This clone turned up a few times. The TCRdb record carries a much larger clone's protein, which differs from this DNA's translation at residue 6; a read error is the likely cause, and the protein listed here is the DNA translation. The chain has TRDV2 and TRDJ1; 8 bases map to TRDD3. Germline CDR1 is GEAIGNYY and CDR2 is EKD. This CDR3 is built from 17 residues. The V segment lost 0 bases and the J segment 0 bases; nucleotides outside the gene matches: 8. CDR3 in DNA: TGTGCCTGTGACACCATAGGTGGGGGATTAGACACCGATAAACTCATCTTT. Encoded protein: CACDTIGGGLDTDKLIF.